This TCR beta chain was documented in a study of cytomegalovirus exposure and HLA in healthy donors. Points on this clone: Antigen specificity is unknown.

Trimming removed 10 bases at V and 0 bases at J, with 10 bases between. The CDR3 is 13 residues long. Germline lookup yields CDR1 MNHEY and CDR2 SVGAGI. Study results and limitations: In a later analysis, productive TCRs from donors in an Asian-associated ancestry cluster reportedly carried fewer N-insertions than the cohort mean.

Primers for the PCR totalled 60 Vbeta and 13 Jbeta. Produced via immunoSEQ multiplex PCR; TCRdb's table is partial and in-frame only. The sample includes 120,000 to 150,000 clones, 70% to 90% of them seen just once. The sample comprised PBMCs. This sequence joins TRBV6-5 and TRBJ1-3; the D is unclear. The TCR comes from a woman in her forties in good health and CMV-seropositive. CDR3 coding DNA: TGTGCCACCGTCGGGAACTCTGGAAACACCATATATTTT. Protein: CATVGNSGNTIYF.